This TCR beta chain emerged from a study of blood T cell repertoires in COVID-19. Overall study: Researchers got acute and convalescent COVID-19 samples from the United States, Italy and Spain. T cells, B-cell-depleted T cells, or PBMCs provided the cDNA or gDNA that served as material.

J was trimmed by 0 bases and V by 0 bases; bases with no gene match: 7. From germline, CDR1 is SGHRS and CDR2 YFSETQ. The CDR3 covers 17 residues. In the source study's methods: Amplification from reference gene primers served as the basis for estimated nucleated cell counts. Sequencing was performed with immunoSEQ multiplex PCR; in TCRdb, only in-frame clones are kept and a portion is missing. That table supplies the V and J calls and clone size; D and trimming were determined from the DNA. The table has tens of thousands of clones, 80% to 85% seen once; the top ten hold 15% to 20%. This chain joins TRBV5-1 and TRBJ2-5; 8 positions agree with TRBD2. The sequencing input was peripheral blood. The sequence was collected from a woman of 80 years or more with active or convalescent COVID-19. The CDR3 DNA sequence: TGCGCCAGCAGCTTGGCCGCAGTAGCGGGGTACCAAGAGACCCAGTACTTC. Translating gives CASSLAAVAGYQETQYF.